These 32 T cell receptor beta chains came from one sample sequenced in a study of CD8 T cells in Susac syndrome. RNA, at about 0.45 to 1 ug, was reverse transcribed with random hexamers. TCRdb passed the immunoSEQ multiplex PCR reads through MiXCR, listing each CDR3 protein once. The sample contains around 280,000 distinct CDR3 sequences, around 83% of which appear only once. Sequencing was carried out using CD8+ T cells from PBMCs. The receptors shown here come from a human donor with multiple sclerosis.

This clonotype has more than one count but fewer than ten. The chain joins TRBV9 to TRBJ2-1; TRBD2 might be the D (6 bases). Trimming took off 0 bases at V and 10 bases at J, with 14 bases between the two ends. The CDR3 is 14 amino acids. Per the germline V gene, CDR1 is SGDLS and CDR2 is YYNGEE. The CDR3 reads CASSVGSGGIEQFF. In nucleotides, the CDR3 is TGTGCCAGCAGCGTAGGCTCAGGAGGGATCGAGCAGTTCTTC. The full variable domain, its missing parts supplied by reference TRBV9 and TRBJ2-1, is DSGVTQTPKHLITATGQRVTLRCSPRSGDLSVYWYQQSLDQGLQFLIQYYNGEERAKGNILERFSAQQFPDLHSELNLSSLELGDSALYFCASSVGSGGIEQFFGPGTRLTVL.

CDR3 sequence: CASSGQSKDGTQYF. DNA for the CDR3: TGTGCCAGCAGCGGACAGTCCAAGGATGGGACCCAGTACTTC. The J gene is TRBJ2-5, the V gene TRBV12-3 or TRBV12-4; D is possibly TRBD1 (6 bases). The CDR3 has 14 amino acids. V shed 6 bases and J shed 7 bases, with 18 bases lying between them.

This clonotype was observed a single time. The rearrangement links TRBV2 to TRBJ2-3; D gene uncertain. The CDR3 is 16 amino acids. Germline-derived CDR1 and CDR2 are SNHLY and FYNNEI. V was cut by 6 bases and J by 1 base, with 17 bases left in between. The CDR3 DNA sequence: TGTGCCAGCAGCGGAAGCTTAGTCGTGCGCACAGATACGCAGTATTTT. Its translation is CASSGSLVVRTDTQYF. The complete variable domain, with remaining parts taken from reference TRBV2 and TRBJ2-3, reads EPEVTQTPSHQVTQMGQEVILRCVPISNHLYFYWYRQILGQKVEFLVSFYNNEISEKSEIFDDQFSVERPDGSNFTLKIRSTKLEDSAMYFCASSGSLVVRTDTQYFGPGTRLTVL.

The chain joins TRBV28 to TRBJ2-4; TRBD2 matches at 7 bases. From germline, CDR1 is MDHEN and CDR2 SYDVKM. With 6 bases clipped from V and 10 bases from J, the junction kept 12 bases outside the gene matches. The CDR3 sequence is 14 residues long. The CDR3 DNA reads TGTGCCAGCAGCCCCACCGTGGAGGGAGGGATTCAGTACTTC. This encodes CASSPTVEGGIQYF.

This chain joins TRBV9 and TRBJ2-1; D might be TRBD2 (6 bases). Deletions cut 0 bases from V and 6 bases from J, with 22 bases between. The CDR3 contains 18 residues. In germline, CDR1 is SGDLS, CDR2 YYNGEE. CDR3 loop: CASSVGPARTPGGNEQFF. The CDR3 region has the DNA TGTGCCAGCAGCGTAGGGCCAGCGCGGACCCCCGGGGGCAATGAGCAGTTCTTC.

This chain links TRBV20-1 with TRBJ2-7; 14 nucleotides agree with TRBD2. The germline gives CDR1 DFQATT, CDR2 SNEGSKA (reference sequence). CDR3 length: 17 amino acids. Trimming at V came to 0 bases and at J to 0 bases, leaving 4 bases not matched to a gene. The CDR3 loop reads CSARDGGTSGSSYEQYF. CDR3 nucleotide sequence: TGCAGTGCTAGAGATGGGGGGACTAGCGGGAGCTCCTACGAGCAGTACTTC.

The rearrangement joins TRBV4-1 to TRBJ2-7; 8 bases match TRBD2. V was pared by 0 bases and J by 4 bases, with 8 bases of the junction left unmatched. CDR1 and CDR2 from the germline V gene are MGHRA and YSYEKL. The CDR3 is made up of 16 amino acids. CDR3 nucleotides: TGCGCCAGCAGCCAAGAAAATAGCGGGACTGTATACGAGCAGTACTTC. Translating gives CASSQENSGTVYEQYF.

The CDR3 region has the DNA TGCGCCAGCAGTGATCCGACAGGGGATGTCGAAGCTTTCTTT. As protein: CASSDPTGDVEAFF. J is TRBJ1-1 and V is TRBV10-2, with 8 bases that match TRBD1. V was pared by 3 bases and J by 8 bases, with 8 bases of the junction left unmatched. The CDR3 has 14 amino acids. Germline V CDR1 and CDR2: WSHSY, SAAADI.

V usage is TRBV29-1 and J usage is TRBJ1-3; D call uncertain. Trimming removed 4 bases at V and 3 bases at J, with 4 bases between. This CDR3 has 11 residues. Looked up from germline, CDR1 is SQVTM and CDR2 is ANQGSEA. CDR3 in DNA: TGCAGCGTTGTGGATGGAAACACCATATATTTT. Translation: CSVVDGNTIYF.

The chain recombines TRBV7-9 with TRBJ2-7; 8 bases fit TRBD1. The V gene end was trimmed by 5 bases and the J gene end by 3 bases; junction bases not matched to a gene: 9. The CDR3 is made up of 15 amino acids. Germline values: CDR1 SEHNR, CDR2 FQNEAQ (reference sequence). The CDR3 DNA is TGTGCCAGCAGCCTAGGACAGGGACAACGCTACGAGCAGTACTTC. As protein: CASSLGQGQRYEQYF. The full variable domain, in which reference TRBV7-9 and TRBJ2-7 provide the parts outside the CDR3, is DTGVSQNPRHKITKRGQNVTFRCDPISEHNRLYWYRQTLGQGPEFLTYFQNEAQLEKSRLLSDRFSAERPKGSFSTLEIQRTEQGDSAMYLCASSLGQGQRYEQYFGPGTRLTVT.

This chain links TRBV6-5 with TRBJ2-1; D perhaps matches TRBD1 (6 bases). This CDR3 spans 16 amino acids. CDR1 is MNHEY and CDR2 is SVGAGI in the germline V gene. V was trimmed by 4 bases and J by 0 bases, leaving 13 bases between them. DNA for the CDR3: TGTGCCAGCAGTTCCCAACAGGGATACTCCTACAATGAGCAGTTCTTC. Translation gives CASSSQQGYSYNEQFF.

V usage is TRBV27 and J usage is TRBJ2-7, with 9 bases lining up with TRBD1. Trimming took 6 bases from V and 4 from J; bases not matched to a gene: 7. Germline loops: CDR1 MNHEY, CDR2 SMNVEV (reference sequence). The CDR3 is 14 amino acids. CDR3 loop: CASSYGQGFYEQYF. The CDR3 DNA is TGTGCCAGCAGCTATGGACAGGGGTTTTACGAGCAGTACTTC.

The rearrangement joins TRBV7-9 to TRBJ2-3, with 7 bases lining up with TRBD2. Per germline, CDR1 SEHNR and CDR2 FQNEAQ (reference sequence). The CDR3 is 12 amino acids. The CDR3: CAGGYGTDTQYF. The CDR3 DNA reads as TGTGCGGGGGGGTATGGCACAGATACGCAGTATTTT.

This chain uses TRBV23-1 with TRBJ2-7; 9 positions match TRBD1. TRBV23-1 is an ORF, with its function uncertain. The CDR3 totals 14 residues. The CDR3 loop reads CPQNRTGDGYEQYF. CDR3 nucleotides: TGCCCCCAAAACCGGACAGGGGACGGCTACGAGCAGTACTTC.

This sequence joins TRBV28 and TRBJ2-1, with TRBD2 matching over 7 bases. The V segment lost 6 bases and the J segment 3 bases; nucleotides outside the gene matches: 11. In germline, CDR1 is MDHEN, CDR2 SYDVKM. CDR3 length: 16 amino acids. The DNA of the CDR3 is TGTGCCAGCAGGCTGCATGCGGCTAGCGGCTACAATGAGCAGTTCTTC. Amino acids: CASRLHAASGYNEQFF.

V gene TRBV5-4 combines with J gene TRBJ2-7; maybe TRBD1 (5 bases). There are 12 residues in the CDR3. V dropped 1 base and J dropped 5 bases, with 7 bases sitting between them. The V gene's germline CDR1 is SGHNT and CDR2 YYREEE (reference sequence). Here the CDR3 reads CASSLLGDEQYF. The CDR3 DNA follows: TGTGCCAGCAGCTTGCTAGGGGACGAGCAGTACTTC.

The rearrangement joins TRBV12-3 or TRBV12-4 to TRBJ1-2; TRBD1 matches 12 bases. The CDR3 extends over 16 amino acids. V lost 5 bases to trimming and J lost 4 bases; unmatched junction nucleotides: 8. CDR3 amino acids: CASSPSGTGGGYGYTF. CDR3 in DNA: TGTGCCAGCAGTCCTTCCGGGACAGGGGGCGGCTATGGCTACACCTTC.

This chain uses TRBV29-1 with TRBJ2-7, with D possibly TRBD1 on 6 matching bases. The CDR3 extends over 12 amino acids. V was cut by 4 bases and J by 5 bases, with 12 bases left in between. Germline loops: CDR1 SQVTM, CDR2 ANQGSEA. DNA of the CDR3: TGCAGCGTTGCTATGACAGGAGACGAGCAGTACTTC. As protein: CSVAMTGDEQYF.

This rearrangement joins TRBV3-1 to TRBJ2-5, with D possibly TRBD2 on 5 matching bases. Per the germline V gene, CDR1 is LGHDT and CDR2 is YNNKEL (reference sequence). V dropped 2 bases and J dropped 3 bases, with 13 bases sitting between them. This CDR3 is built from 15 residues. The CDR3 spells CASSQRSEREETQYF. As DNA, the CDR3 is TGTGCCAGCAGCCAACGGTCAGAGAGGGAAGAGACCCAGTACTTC.

V and J are TRBV4-1 and TRBJ1-1, with TRBD1 identical over 8 bases. The CDR3 is made up of 16 amino acids. CDR1 MGHRA and CDR2 YSYEKL come from the germline V gene. V was clipped by 0 bases and J by 13 bases; unmatched bases: 16. The DNA of the CDR3 is TGCGCCAGCAGCCAAGATTCCCTGGACAGGGCGGGTCGGGTTTTCTTT. Amino acid sequence: CASSQDSLDRAGRVFF.

The chain links TRBV7-9 to TRBJ2-1; 10 nucleotides align to TRBD2. Trimming took 5 bases from V and 5 from J; bases not matched to a gene: 6. Germline CDR1 and CDR2: SEHNR and FQNEAQ (reference sequence). This CDR3 is 15 amino acids long. The CDR3 sequence: CASSASGSPHNEQFF. The CDR3 coding sequence is TGTGCCAGCAGCGCTAGCGGGAGTCCCCACAATGAGCAGTTCTTC.

The chain recombines TRBV21-1 with TRBJ2-1. TRBV21-1 is a pseudogene. CDR3 size: 14 residues. The CDR3 reads CATKAASSYNEQFF. The CDR3 nucleotides read TGTGCCACCAAAGCGGCTAGCTCCTACAATGAGCAGTTCTTC.

The chain uses TRBV9 and TRBJ2-4; TRBD2 agrees at 8 bases. CDR1 and CDR2 (germline): SGDLS, YYNGEE. The V and J ends lost 0 bases and 3 bases, in that order; junction bases with no gene match: 17. This CDR3 contains 20 residues. Here the CDR3 reads CASSVAPGPAGVFSKNIQYF. CDR3 nucleotide sequence: TGTGCCAGCAGCGTAGCGCCGGGACCAGCGGGAGTATTTAGCAAAAACATTCAGTACTTC. Full variable domain (outside the CDR3, taken from reference TRBV9 and TRBJ2-4): DSGVTQTPKHLITATGQRVTLRCSPRSGDLSVYWYQQSLDQGLQFLIQYYNGEERAKGNILERFSAQQFPDLHSELNLSSLELGDSALYFCASSVAPGPAGVFSKNIQYFGAGTRLSVL.

This clonotype was detected only a few times. This sequence joins TRBV27 and TRBJ1-6, with 8 bases fitting TRBD1. V lost 4 bases to trimming and J lost 12 bases; unmatched junction nucleotides: 17. This CDR3 is built from 17 residues. Per the germline V gene, CDR1 is MNHEY and CDR2 is SMNVEV (reference sequence). In nucleotides, the CDR3 is TGTGCCAGCAGTTATCACCGGACAGGGTCGCAGATGAGACCCCTCCACTTT. This codes for CASSYHRTGSQMRPLHF.

The J gene is TRBJ2-3, the V gene TRBV28; no definite D call. Trimming shortened V by 5 bases and J by 1 base, and 10 bases separated the two germline ends. This CDR3 region has 14 residues. The germline gives CDR1 MDHEN, CDR2 SYDVKM. CDR3 nucleotide sequence: TGTGCCAGCAGTGATCGGCTCCGCACAGATACGCAGTATTTT. This encodes CASSDRLRTDTQYF.

V is TRBV12-3 or TRBV12-4 and J is TRBJ2-3; D gene uncertain. V dropped 7 bases and J dropped 8 bases, with 13 bases sitting between them. CDR3 length: 12 residues. This CDR3 is CASTDMSSTQYF. CDR3 DNA: TGTGCCAGCACCGACATGTCCAGTACGCAGTATTTT.

V gene TRBV6-1 combines with J gene TRBJ2-7; D unresolved. This CDR3 has 12 residues. Germline CDR1 MNHNS, CDR2 SASEGT. Trimming stripped 7 bases from V and 3 bases from J, with 10 bases between. CDR3 in amino acids: CASISTYYEQYF. The CDR3 DNA follows: TGTGCCAGCATCTCGACCTACTACGAGCAGTACTTC.

The V gene is TRBV10-3, the J gene TRBJ2-2; 8 nucleotides match TRBD2. The germline CDR1 and CDR2 sequences are ENHRY and SYGVKD. Trimming cost V 6 bases and J 2 bases; bases outside gene matches: 5. The CDR3 is 15 amino acids. As DNA, the CDR3 is TGTGCCATCAGGAATAGCGGGACCAACACCGGGGAGCTGTTTTTT. It translates to CAIRNSGTNTGELFF.

The chain has TRBV9 and TRBJ1-4, with D perhaps TRBD1 (6 bases). The CDR3 is made up of 15 amino acids. The germline gives CDR1 SGDLS, CDR2 YYNGEE. Trimming stripped 3 bases from V and 4 bases from J, with 13 bases between. The CDR3 spells CASSETDSGNEKLFF. CDR3 in DNA: TGTGCCAGCAGCGAAACGGACAGCGGTAATGAAAAACTGTTTTTT.

The chain has TRBV28 and TRBJ1-1, with unresolved D. CDR1 is MDHEN and CDR2 is SYDVKM in the germline V gene. The V end was cut by 1 base, the J end by 10 bases, with 13 bases between. The CDR3 is 13 amino acids. This chain's CDR3 is CASSLLPVNGAFF. CDR3 sequence (DNA): TGTGCCAGCAGTTTATTACCGGTCAATGGAGCTTTCTTT.

The rearrangement links TRBV27 to TRBJ1-2, with D possibly TRBD1 on 6 matching bases. In germline, CDR1 is MNHEY, CDR2 SMNVEV (reference sequence). CDR3 size: 14 residues. V lost 4 bases and J 4 bases, leaving 13 bases between the germline ends. For the CDR3, the DNA is TGTGCCAGCAGTTATAACGACAGGCCCTATGGCTACACCTTC. Protein product: CASSYNDRPYGYTF.

The chain couples TRBV12-5 to TRBJ1-5; TRBD1 agrees at 7 bases. This CDR3 spans 15 amino acids. Losses at the gene ends were 7 bases for V and 5 bases for J; bases not matched to a gene: 11. Germline CDR1 and CDR2: LGHNT and FRNRAP. The CDR3 reads CASASRDRADQPQHF. The CDR3 DNA reads TGTGCTAGTGCCTCCCGGGACAGAGCAGATCAGCCCCAGCATTTT.